Below, 26 T cell receptor beta chains from the same sample are listed, as sequenced in a study of T cells in Graves' hyperthyroidism and ophthalmopathy (dated by TCRdb to the late 2010s). Libraries were prepared through multiplex PCR. This sample was sequenced with an Illumina HiSeq 2000. The TCR beta CDR3 regions were amplified from the RNA transcripts. A first-round RT-PCR of the TCR CDR3 used the HTBI primer set with the Qiagen OneStep RT-PCR kit. Using fastp at Q25 and MiXCR, TCRdb reprocessed the public reads and kept productive beta chains. Each entry merges the rows of one CDR3 protein and shows their most common DNA and genes. This sample lists approximately 590,000 distinct CDR3 sequences; 15% to 17% were detected once. Together, the top ten hold under 7.5% of the sample. The sequenced sample was blood. These receptors all stem from a woman aged 25 to 39 with Graves' hyperthyroidism.

The rearrangement links TRBV6-5 to TRBJ2-4; TRBD1 agrees at 12 bases. The J segment lost 0 bases and the V segment lost 2 bases, leaving 8 bases of the junction unmatched. Germline V gene sequence: CDR1 MNHEY, CDR2 SVGAGI. The CDR3 runs to 19 residues. CDR3 protein: CASSYGDRGLRVAKNIQYF. The DNA for the CDR3 is TGTGCCAGCAGTTACGGGGACAGGGGGCTTAGGGTAGCCAAAAACATTCAGTACTTC.

The J gene is TRBJ2-5, the V gene TRBV7-9; 10 nucleotides match TRBD2. Germline V lookup: CDR1 SEHNR, CDR2 FQNEAQ (reference sequence). The J segment lost 5 bases and the V segment lost 5 bases, leaving 11 bases of the junction unmatched. This CDR3 region has 16 residues. The CDR3 is CASSQDLAGVIETQYF. The CDR3 nucleotides are TGTGCCAGCAGCCAAGATCTAGCGGGAGTTATTGAGACCCAGTACTTC.

This clonotype was seen more than once but under ten times. The chain employs TRBV7-2 and TRBJ1-1, with D maybe TRBD1 (5 bases). This CDR3 is 13 amino acids long. V lost 6 bases to trimming and J lost 10 bases, with 18 bases between them. Germline CDR1 is SGHTA and CDR2 is FQGNSA. In DNA, the CDR3 is TGTGCCAGCAGTAGTAGGAGGGACGGTGGAGCTTTCTTT. This translates into CASSSRRDGGAFF.

This clonotype was seen many times. V and J are TRBV7-3 and TRBJ2-5; the D gene is possibly TRBD1 (5 bases). Germline values: CDR1 SGHTA, CDR2 FQGTGA. V lost 7 bases to trimming and J lost 5 bases, with 14 bases between them. The CDR3 extends over 13 amino acids. The CDR3 is CASTPRVGETQYF. DNA of the CDR3: TGTGCCAGCACCCCCAGGGTTGGGGAGACCCAGTACTTC.

This clonotype was counted at least ten times. The rearrangement uses TRBV2 and TRBJ1-6, with TRBD1 matching 9 bases. V dropped 4 bases and J dropped 8; count of bases not matched to a gene: 6. Germline loops: CDR1 SNHLY, CDR2 FYNNEI. This CDR3 is 15 amino acids long. The CDR3 DNA reads as TGTGCCAGCAGTGTTGCGGGACAGGGAGATTCACCCCTCCACTTT. Its protein product is CASSVAGQGDSPLHF. The whole variable domain, filled in from reference TRBV2 and TRBJ1-6, reads EPEVTQTPSHQVTQMGQEVILRCVPISNHLYFYWYRQILGQKVEFLVSFYNNEISEKSEIFDDQFSVERPDGSNFTLKIRSTKLEDSAMYFCASSVAGQGDSPLHFGNGTRLTVT.

This clonotype was detected a few times. This chain connects TRBV7-3 to TRBJ2-2; TRBD2 aligns across 15 bases. The CDR3 spans 18 residues. V shed 2 bases, J shed 5 bases, and the junction held 6 bases outside the gene matches. Germline V gives CDR1 SGHTA, CDR2 FQGTGA. Written as DNA, the CDR3 is TGTGCCAGCAGCTTATTGGGACTAGCGGGAGGCGTTACCGGGGAGCTGTTTTTT. It translates to CASSLLGLAGGVTGELFF.

The genes are TRBV4-1 and TRBJ2-5, with 8 nucleotides matching TRBD2. This CDR3 is built from 15 residues. The V segment lost 1 base and the J segment 5 bases; nucleotides outside the gene matches: 6. Germline-derived CDR1 and CDR2 are MGHRA and YSYEKL. CDR3 bases: TGCGCCAGCAGCCAAGCAGGAGCGGGAGTTGAGACCCAGTACTTC. It encodes CASSQAGAGVETQYF.

This clonotype occurred many times. The chain joins TRBV12-3 or TRBV12-4 to TRBJ2-7; 12 bases agree with TRBD2. Germline trimming cut 6 bases from V and 4 bases from J; bases unmatched to any gene: 10. The CDR3 is made up of 16 amino acids. The CDR3 spells CASSNGPGLAGYEQYF. The CDR3 nucleotides are TGTGCCAGCAGCAATGGACCGGGACTAGCGGGTTACGAGCAGTACTTC.

This sequence joins TRBV6-1 and TRBJ2-3, with D possibly matching TRBD1 (7 bases). In germline, CDR1 is MNHNS, CDR2 SASEGT. CDR3 length: 16 amino acids. Trimming removed 11 bases at V and 0 bases at J, with 21 bases between. CDR3 amino acids: CAGARGWDSSTDTQYF. The CDR3 nucleotides read TGTGCCGGAGCCCGGGGGTGGGACAGTAGCACAGATACGCAGTATTTT.

This clonotype was counted at least ten times. The genes are TRBV6-1 and TRBJ2-7; no firm D call. The CDR3 totals 14 residues. From germline, CDR1 is MNHNS and CDR2 SASEGT. V lost 3 bases, J lost 0 bases, and 9 bases lay in between. The CDR3 bases are TGTGCCAGCAGTGATCAGATGGCCTCCTACGAGCAGTACTTC. Its translation: CASSDQMASYEQYF.

J is TRBJ2-1 and V is TRBV6-5; D is possibly TRBD1 or TRBD2 (5 bases each). V dropped 4 bases and J dropped 13 bases, with 14 bases sitting between them. CDR3 size: 12 residues. The germline V gene has CDR1 MNHEY and CDR2 SVGAGI. This chain's CDR3 is CASSSGTSLQFF. CDR3 coding DNA: TGTGCCAGCAGTTCCGGGACCTCCTTACAGTTCTTC.

This clonotype was picked up many times. This chain joins TRBV30 and TRBJ2-1, with 10 bases matching TRBD2. V gave up 7 bases and J gave up 3 bases; unmatched junction bases: 6. The CDR3 loop spans 14 amino acids. Germline CDR1 and CDR2: GTSNPN and SVGIG (reference sequence). CDR3 nucleotides: TGTGCCTACCGTCTAGCGGGAGACTACAATGAGCAGTTCTTC. This sequence encodes CAYRLAGDYNEQFF.

The CDR3 sequence is CASSLVEGLAGVNNEQFF. CDR3 sequence (DNA): TGTGCCAGCAGCTTAGTCGAAGGACTAGCGGGAGTGAACAATGAGCAGTTCTTC. V and J are TRBV7-9 and TRBJ2-1, with 13 bases identical to TRBD2. The CDR3 contains 18 residues. With V trimmed by 1 base and J by 5 bases, 8 bases remained unmatched. Germline V gene lookup returns CDR1 SEHNR and CDR2 FQNEAQ (reference sequence).

A single count supports this clonotype. With a much larger clone just one base away, this may be a read error. V usage is TRBV30 and J usage is TRBJ2-1; 15 bases are shared with TRBD2. Germline CDR1 reads GTSNPN; CDR2 reads SVGIG (reference sequence). Trimming removed 4 bases from V and 7 bases from J; junction bases left unmatched: 2. This CDR3 region has 14 residues. The CDR3 DNA reads as TGTGCCTGGATCGGGACTAGCGGGAGGAATGAGCAGTTCTTC. Translation: CAWIGTSGRNEQFF.

This chain links TRBV6-2 or TRBV6-3 with TRBJ2-2; perhaps TRBD2 as D (6 bases). Trimming shortened V by 2 bases and J by 0 bases, and 7 bases separated the two germline ends. The CDR3 length is 15 residues. Germline loops: CDR1 MNHEY, CDR2 SVGEGT. The CDR3 DNA sequence: TGTGCCAGCAGTTACGGGGGGACGAACACCGGGGAGCTGTTTTTT. This gives the protein CASSYGGTNTGELFF.

J is TRBJ2-3 and V is TRBV6-1; 7 bases are a match to TRBD2. The germline CDR1 and CDR2 sequences are MNHNS and SASEGT. The CDR3 consists of 13 residues. V gave up 3 bases and J gave up 10 bases; unmatched junction bases: 7. This CDR3 is CASSDTGRGAQYF. In DNA, the CDR3 is TGTGCCAGCAGTGATACGGGTCGGGGGGCGCAGTATTTT.

V and J are TRBV12-3 or TRBV12-4 and TRBJ2-5, with D perhaps TRBD1 (5 bases). The CDR3 length is 13 residues. Deletions cut 6 bases from V and 1 base from J, with 9 bases between. The CDR3 protein is CASRPQGQETQYF. The CDR3 DNA reads TGTGCCAGCAGGCCCCAGGGCCAAGAGACCCAGTACTTC.

V gene TRBV10-2 combines with J gene TRBJ2-7, with TRBD1 identical over 8 bases. V was pared by 2 bases and J by 9 bases, with 12 bases of the junction left unmatched. This CDR3 spans 15 amino acids. CDR1 and CDR2 from the germline V gene are WSHSY and SAAADI. In DNA, the CDR3 is TGCGCCAGCAGTGAGGTGCGACAGGGGTTGTCTGGGCAGTACTTC. Its protein product is CASSEVRQGLSGQYF.

This clonotype occurred many times. This chain connects TRBV27 to TRBJ2-7, with 9 bases aligning to TRBD1. CDR3 length: 14 residues. The V gene end was trimmed by 4 bases and the J gene end by 7 bases; junction bases not matched to a gene: 8. CDR1 is MNHEY and CDR2 is SMNVEV in the germline V gene (reference sequence). CDR3 residues: CASSSRDREGEQYF. In nucleotides, the CDR3 is TGTGCCAGCAGTTCCAGGGACAGGGAGGGGGAGCAGTACTTC.

This clonotype came up many times. V usage is TRBV6-1 and J usage is TRBJ2-1; perhaps TRBD2 as D (6 bases). The CDR3 has 15 residues. The germline V gene encodes CDR1 MNHNS and CDR2 SASEGT. Trimming removed 5 bases from V and 5 bases from J, with 16 bases in between. The CDR3 spells CASSRLTRVDNEQFF. The CDR3 nucleotides are TGTGCCAGCAGTCGGCTGACTAGAGTCGACAATGAGCAGTTCTTC.

This clonotype was seen more than once but under ten times. This rearrangement joins TRBV20-1 to TRBJ2-1; 10 bases fit TRBD2. J gave up 3 bases and V 0 bases, and 8 bases lay outside the gene matches. Germline CDR1 and CDR2: DFQATT and SNEGSKA (reference sequence). This CDR3 has 17 amino acids. This chain's CDR3 is CSARDFSGLAVYNEQFF. The CDR3 bases are TGCAGTGCTAGAGATTTCTCAGGACTAGCGGTCTACAATGAGCAGTTCTTC.

This clonotype was counted many times. This chain uses TRBV12-3 or TRBV12-4 with TRBJ2-1; D gene uncertain. The CDR3 extends over 14 amino acids. Trimming took 2 bases from V and 5 from J, leaving 10 bases between them. The CDR3 sequence is CASSLWYGHNEQFF. The CDR3 nucleotides are TGTGCCAGCAGTTTATGGTACGGCCACAATGAGCAGTTCTTC.

This clonotype was seen many times. The chain combines TRBV27 with TRBJ2-7; 11 bases fit TRBD1. This CDR3 region has 15 residues. The V segment lost 8 bases and the J segment 0 bases; nucleotides outside the gene matches: 6. CDR1 MNHEY and CDR2 SMNVEV come from the germline V gene (reference sequence). The CDR3 sequence is CASAGTGGISYEQYF. CDR3 nucleotides: TGTGCCAGCGCCGGGACAGGGGGGATCTCCTACGAGCAGTACTTC.

The chain carries TRBV6-5 and TRBJ2-5; 13 bases map to TRBD2. This CDR3 comprises 18 residues. Trimming at V came to 0 bases and at J to 4 bases, leaving 8 bases not matched to a gene. CDR1 and CDR2 (germline): MNHEY, SVGAGI. This chain's CDR3 is CASSYSELAGGPSETQYF. Here the CDR3 DNA reads TGTGCCAGCAGTTACTCCGAACTAGCGGGAGGGCCATCAGAGACCCAGTACTTC.

This clonotype showed up many times. The V gene is TRBV20-1, the J gene TRBJ1-1; no clear D gene. The CDR3 length is 13 residues. Germline CDR1 reads DFQATT; CDR2 reads SNEGSKA (reference sequence). V lost 0 bases, J lost 2 bases, and 7 bases lay in between. The chain's CDR3 is CSARERHNTEAFF. In DNA, the CDR3 is TGCAGTGCTAGAGAGCGGCATAACACTGAAGCTTTCTTT.

This clonotype turned up a few times. This chain connects TRBV6-5 to TRBJ2-6; TRBD1 might be the D (5 bases). V was shortened by 2 bases and J by 3 bases, with 11 bases between the two germline ends. Looked up from germline, CDR1 is MNHEY and CDR2 is SVGAGI. CDR3 length: 16 amino acids. The CDR3 DNA is TGTGCCAGCAGTTACCTCCCAACAGGTGGGGCCAACGTCCTGACTTTC. Translated: CASSYLPTGGANVLTF.